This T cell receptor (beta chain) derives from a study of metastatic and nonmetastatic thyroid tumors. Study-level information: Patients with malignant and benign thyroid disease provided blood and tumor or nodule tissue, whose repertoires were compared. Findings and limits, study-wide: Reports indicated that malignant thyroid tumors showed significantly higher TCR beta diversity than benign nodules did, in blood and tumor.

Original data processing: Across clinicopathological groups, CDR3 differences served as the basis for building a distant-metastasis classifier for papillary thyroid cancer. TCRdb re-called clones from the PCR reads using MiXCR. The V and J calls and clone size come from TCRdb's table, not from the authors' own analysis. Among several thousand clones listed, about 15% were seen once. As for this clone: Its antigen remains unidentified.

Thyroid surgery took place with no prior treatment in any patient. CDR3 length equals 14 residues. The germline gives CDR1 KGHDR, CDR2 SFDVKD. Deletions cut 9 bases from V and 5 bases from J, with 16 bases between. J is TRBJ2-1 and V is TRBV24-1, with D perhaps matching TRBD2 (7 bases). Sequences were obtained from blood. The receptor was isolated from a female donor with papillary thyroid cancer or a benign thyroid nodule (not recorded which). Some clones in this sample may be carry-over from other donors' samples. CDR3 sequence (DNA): TGTGCCACCGGACTCGGGGGGCCGGACAATGAGCAGTTCTTC. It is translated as CATGLGGPDNEQFF.